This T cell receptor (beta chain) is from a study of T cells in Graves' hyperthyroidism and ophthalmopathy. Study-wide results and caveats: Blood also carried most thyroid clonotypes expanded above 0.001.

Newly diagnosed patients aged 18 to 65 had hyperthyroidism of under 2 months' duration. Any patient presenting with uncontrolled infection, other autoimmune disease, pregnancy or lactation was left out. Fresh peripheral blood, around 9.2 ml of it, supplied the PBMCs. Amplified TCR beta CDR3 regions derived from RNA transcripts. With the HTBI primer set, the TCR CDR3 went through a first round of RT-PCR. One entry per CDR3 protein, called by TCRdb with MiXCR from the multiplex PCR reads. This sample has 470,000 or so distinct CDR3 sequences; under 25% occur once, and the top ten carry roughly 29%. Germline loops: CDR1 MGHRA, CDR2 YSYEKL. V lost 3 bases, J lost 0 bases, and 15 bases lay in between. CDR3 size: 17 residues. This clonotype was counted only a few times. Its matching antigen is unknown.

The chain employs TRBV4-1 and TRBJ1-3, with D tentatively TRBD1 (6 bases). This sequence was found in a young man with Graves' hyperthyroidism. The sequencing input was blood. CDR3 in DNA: TGCGCCAGCAGCCATCCCAGGGGTATCCTCTCTGGAAACACCATATATTTT. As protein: CASSHPRGILSGNTIYF.